The 30 T cell receptor beta chains given below trace back to one sample, sequenced in a study of T cells in Graves' hyperthyroidism and ophthalmopathy (dated by TCRdb to about 2019). The library was generated by multiplex PCR. Data came from an Illumina HiSeq 2000. The TCR beta CDR3 regions were amplified from RNA transcripts. The first round of RT-PCR for the TCR CDR3 was performed with the HTBI primer set and the Qiagen OneStep RT-PCR kit. The public reads were reprocessed in TCRdb via fastp at Q25 and MiXCR, keeping in-frame beta chains. Every distinct CDR3 protein forms one entry, paired with its most common genes and DNA. The table for this sample lists 500,000 to 800,000 distinct CDR3 sequences; about 14% of them were counted only once. The top ten clones comprise around 13% of the sample. What was sequenced was blood. The receptors derive from a woman aged 45-65 years with Graves' ophthalmopathy.

This clonotype was seen ten or more times. The chain links TRBV27 to TRBJ2-7, with TRBD1 matching 7 bases. The CDR3 totals 16 residues. Germline V gene lookup returns CDR1 MNHEY and CDR2 SMNVEV (reference sequence). V gave up 3 bases and J gave up 5 bases; unmatched junction bases: 13. CDR3 nucleotide sequence: TGTGCCAGCAGTTTTTACCTTTCGACAGGGTTGGACGAGCAGTACTTC. Its protein is CASSFYLSTGLDEQYF.

This clonotype was observed a few times. V and J are TRBV13 and TRBJ2-5, with 7 nucleotides matching TRBD1. The CDR3 has 16 amino acids. Germline V gene lookup returns CDR1 PRHDT and CDR2 FYEKMQ (reference sequence). The V and J ends lost 2 bases and 4 bases, in that order; junction bases with no gene match: 10. The CDR3, as DNA: TGTGCCAGCAGCTTAAATCTTATGGCAGGGGGAGAGACCCAGTACTTC. It codes for CASSLNLMAGGETQYF.

This clonotype was recorded once. This chain links TRBV19 with TRBJ2-1; tentative D call: TRBD2 (5 bases). Trimming left V 5 bases short and J 2 bases short, with 13 bases between. CDR3 size: 15 residues. Germline values: CDR1 LNHDA, CDR2 SQIVND (reference sequence). The CDR3 region has the DNA TGTGCCAGTAGTTCGCGGGCGGTAACCTACAATGAGCAGTTCTTC. Residues: CASSSRAVTYNEQFF.

This clonotype was counted ten times or more. V is TRBV5-1 and J is TRBJ2-1; 7 bases align to TRBD2. Germline CDR1 and CDR2: SGHRS and YFSETQ. The CDR3 loop spans 16 amino acids. The V gene end was trimmed by 7 bases and the J gene end by 7 bases; junction bases not matched to a gene: 17. The CDR3 region is CASGGSWEGRGNEQFF. In DNA, the CDR3 is TGCGCCAGCGGGGGTAGTTGGGAGGGCCGAGGAAATGAGCAGTTCTTC.

V gene TRBV4-2 combines with J gene TRBJ1-5, with 8 positions matching TRBD1. Germline CDR1 LGHNA, CDR2 YNFKEQ. This CDR3 comprises 18 residues. V gave up 1 base and J gave up 5 bases; unmatched junction bases: 13. The CDR3 DNA sequence: TGTGCCAGCAGCCAAGTGTTTCACGGGACAGGTGGCGATCAGCCCCAGCATTTT. Amino acids: CASSQVFHGTGGDQPQHF.

This clonotype was observed at least ten times. The V gene is TRBV28, the J gene TRBJ2-3; TRBD1 or TRBD2 may be the D gene (6 bases each). The CDR3 is 14 residues long. The V end was cut by 6 bases, the J end by 2 bases, with 12 bases between. The germline V gene has CDR1 MDHEN and CDR2 SYDVKM. CDR3 DNA sequence: TGTGCCAGCAGAGGGGGGCAGACCACAGATACGCAGTATTTT. Its protein product is CASRGGQTTDTQYF.

At least ten counts were recorded for this clonotype. This chain links TRBV7-3 with TRBJ2-7, with 9 bases that match TRBD1. CDR1 SGHTA and CDR2 FQGTGA come from the germline V gene. The CDR3 sequence is 14 residues long. With 5 bases clipped from V and 4 bases from J, the junction kept 6 bases outside the gene matches. The CDR3 here is CASSPDRGGYEQYF. CDR3 nucleotide sequence: TGTGCCAGCAGCCCTGACAGGGGGGGATACGAGCAGTACTTC.

V is TRBV4-2 and J is TRBJ1-1; D possibly corresponds to TRBD1 (6 bases). The V and J ends lost 0 bases and 1 base respectively, with 9 bases between them. There are 15 residues in the CDR3. The germline CDR1 and CDR2 sequences are LGHNA and YNFKEQ. The CDR3 bases are TGTGCCAGCAGCCAAGAGGACAGTTCGAACACTGAAGCTTTCTTT. This sequence encodes CASSQEDSSNTEAFF.

There are many counts of this clonotype. The chain uses TRBV7-8 and TRBJ1-1; D unresolved. The V gene lost 5 bases and the J gene lost 1 base, with 14 bases spanning the gap. CDR3 length equals 15 residues. CDR1 and CDR2 from the germline V gene are SGHVS and FQNEAQ. This CDR3 is CASSPGRYRNTEAFF. The CDR3 DNA is TGTGCCAGCAGCCCCGGGCGGTATCGGAACACTGAAGCTTTCTTT.

This clonotype was seen a handful of times. The V call is TRBV12-3 or TRBV12-4, the J call TRBJ2-1; possibly TRBD2 for D (5 bases). With 2 bases removed from V and 2 bases from J, the gap between germline ends came to 10 bases. This CDR3 spans 15 amino acids. The CDR3: CASSLRRVTYNEQFF. In nucleotides, the CDR3 is TGTGCCAGCAGTTTAAGGCGGGTGACCTACAATGAGCAGTTCTTC.

Note on this clonotype: The junction departs from germline at one end; a sequencing error may be responsible. The rearrangement links TRBV4-1 to TRBJ2-7; 8 nucleotides line up with TRBD2. This CDR3 region has 16 residues. The germline CDR1 and CDR2 sequences are MGHRA and YSYEKL. The CDR3 region has the DNA TGCGCCAGCAGCCAATCCTCCAGCGGGAGCCGCTACGGGCAGTACTTC. Translated: CASSQSSSGSRYGQYF.

This clonotype was recorded at least ten times. This chain joins TRBV12-3 or TRBV12-4 and TRBJ2-2; D perhaps matches TRBD2 (6 bases). V lost 2 bases and J lost 1, with 11 bases in between. The CDR3 spans 16 residues. CDR3 coding DNA: TGTGCCAGCAGTTTAAGAGTAGCGGAGAACACCGGGGAGCTGTTTTTT. This encodes CASSLRVAENTGELFF.

The sample holds a few counts of this clonotype. This could be a read error, since a much larger clone is one nucleotide away. CDR3 residues: CASSLVGRGPSYEQYF. The CDR3 coding sequence is TGTGCCAGCAGCTTAGTCGGCAGGGGGCCTTCCTACGAGCAGTACTTC. The rearrangement uses TRBV7-4 and TRBJ2-7; TRBD1 agrees at 8 bases. Germline lookup yields CDR1 SGHVT and CDR2 SQSDAQ. The CDR3 loop spans 16 amino acids. V gave up 1 base and J gave up 1 base; unmatched junction bases: 6. Drawing the rest from reference TRBV7-4 and TRBJ2-7, the complete variable domain is GAGVSQSPRYKVAKRGRDVALRCDSISGHVTLYWYRQTLGQGSEVLTYSQSDAQRDKSGRPSGRFSAERPERSVSTLKIQRTEQGDSAVYLCASSLVGRGPSYEQYFGPGTRLTVT.

This clonotype was seen ten or more times. V gene TRBV7-2 combines with J gene TRBJ1-1; tentative D call: TRBD1 (6 bases). This CDR3 contains 15 residues. V was pared by 2 bases and J by 2 bases, with 12 bases between. The germline V gene encodes CDR1 SGHTA and CDR2 FQGNSA. The CDR3 DNA is TGTGCCAGCAGCTTACGGACAGTGAAAAACACTGAAGCTTTCTTT. Amino acid sequence: CASSLRTVKNTEAFF. The complete variable domain, with remaining parts taken from reference TRBV7-2 and TRBJ1-1, reads GAGVSQSPSNKVTEKGKDVELRCDPISGHTALYWYRQSLGQGLEFLIYFQGNSAPDKSGLPSDRFSAERTGGSVSTLTIQRTQQEDSAVYLCASSLRTVKNTEAFFGQGTRLTVV.

This clonotype was counted ten times or more. Mismatch with germline at one junction end may stem from a read error. The J gene is TRBJ2-5, the V gene TRBV5-1, with TRBD1 identical over 7 bases. This CDR3 is 14 amino acids long. The germline gives CDR1 SGHRS, CDR2 YFSETQ. Here the CDR3 reads CASSLGQPQETQYF. CDR3 in DNA: TGTGCCAGCAGCTTGGGACAGCCTCAAGAGACCCAGTACTTC.

This clonotype was picked up many times. This rearrangement joins TRBV7-9 to TRBJ1-1; D not certain. CDR1 and CDR2 (germline): SEHNR, FQNEAQ (reference sequence). This CDR3 is built from 14 residues. V was cut by 10 bases and J by 5 bases, with 20 bases left in between. The CDR3 region is CATRWEGRNTEAFF. The CDR3, as DNA: TGTGCCACGCGTTGGGAAGGGCGGAATACTGAAGCTTTCTTT.

This clonotype was seen only a few times. DNA of the CDR3: TGCGCCAGCAGCCAAGATCTCTACAGGGTGAACACTGAAGCTTTCTTT. It translates to CASSQDLYRVNTEAFF. The J gene is TRBJ1-1, the V gene TRBV4-3, with D possibly matching TRBD1 (6 bases). From germline, CDR1 is LGHNA and CDR2 YSLEER. V lost 0 bases and J 0 bases, leaving 11 bases between the germline ends. The CDR3 has 16 residues.

This clonotype was picked up many times. The V call is TRBV2, the J call TRBJ2-1, with 9 bases fitting TRBD2. The junction had 12 bases not matched to a gene; V was cut back by 7 bases and J by 5 bases. The V gene's germline CDR1 is SNHLY and CDR2 FYNNEI. The CDR3 is 16 amino acids. The CDR3 loop is CASTPGGRAGHNEQFF. In nucleotides, the CDR3 is TGTGCCAGCACCCCGGGCGGGAGGGCCGGCCACAATGAGCAGTTCTTC.

This clonotype was counted between two and nine times. J is TRBJ2-1 and V is TRBV7-6; the D is unclear. The V gene's germline CDR1 is SGHVS and CDR2 FNYEAQ. V lost 1 base and J 10 bases, leaving 17 bases between the germline ends. This CDR3 has 15 residues. The CDR3 loop is CASSLGIIQSWEQFF. Here the CDR3 DNA reads TGTGCCAGCAGCTTAGGGATCATCCAGTCATGGGAGCAGTTCTTC.

This chain links TRBV6-1 with TRBJ2-3; 13 positions agree with TRBD2. V gave up 5 bases and J gave up 2 bases; unmatched junction bases: 7. Germline CDR1 is MNHNS and CDR2 is SASEGT. This CDR3 is built from 17 residues. CDR3 sequence: CASSWTSGRLNTDTQYF. CDR3 nucleotides: TGTGCCAGCAGTTGGACTAGCGGGAGACTTAACACAGATACGCAGTATTTT.

This clonotype occurred many times. The gene calls are TRBV20-1 and TRBJ2-7, with 9 nucleotides matching TRBD2. Germline V lookup: CDR1 DFQATT, CDR2 SNEGSKA (reference sequence). Losses at the gene ends were 0 bases for V and 6 bases for J; bases not matched to a gene: 12. This CDR3 region has 16 residues. CDR3 region: CSAREMLAGHFGEQYF. The DNA for the CDR3 is TGCAGTGCTAGAGAAATGCTAGCGGGGCATTTCGGCGAGCAGTACTTC.

This clonotype was counted a few times. A much larger clone differs from this one at a single base, so this may be a read error. The rearrangement uses TRBV24-1 and TRBJ2-1, with TRBD2 as a possible D gene (6 bases). CDR1 and CDR2 from the germline V gene are KGHDR and SFDVKD. CDR3 length equals 15 residues. CDR3 protein: CAASARLAPYNEQFF. In nucleotides, the CDR3 is TGTGCCGCCAGTGCGAGGCTAGCGCCTTACAATGAGCAGTTCTTC.

Only one count was recorded for this clonotype. A far larger clone is only one base removed, so a read error is likely. The chain employs TRBV6-1 and TRBJ1-5; D is perhaps TRBD1 (5 bases). The CDR3 sequence is 13 residues long. Per germline, CDR1 MNHNS and CDR2 SASEGT. V lost 5 bases to trimming and J lost 7 bases, with 12 bases between them. CDR3 sequence reads: CASSRDGLQPQHF. CDR3 DNA sequence: TGTGCCAGCAGTCGGGACGGCTTACAGCCCCAGCATTTT.

This clonotype was recorded at least ten times. The rearrangement joins TRBV12-3 or TRBV12-4 to TRBJ1-2, with TRBD1 as a possible D gene (5 bases). The CDR3 totals 14 residues. The ends were cut back, 3 bases at V and 0 bases at J, with 8 bases in the middle. In DNA, the CDR3 is TGTGCCAGCAGTTTTTCAGGGACTAACTATGGCTACACCTTC. This sequence encodes CASSFSGTNYGYTF.

This clonotype was detected many times. V usage is TRBV12-3 or TRBV12-4 and J usage is TRBJ2-7; unclear D gene. The CDR3 runs to 13 residues. The V end was cut by 3 bases, the J end by 6 bases, with 12 bases between. The CDR3 region has the DNA TGTGCCAGCAGTTTGGTGGGAACAGTCGAGCAGTACTTC. Its translation is CASSLVGTVEQYF.

In this sample, this clonotype turned up many times. The chain carries TRBV6-1 and TRBJ1-1; D unclear. CDR3 length equals 14 residues. Germline CDR1 MNHNS, CDR2 SASEGT. The V and J ends lost 7 bases and 1 base respectively, with 13 bases between them. In DNA form, the CDR3 reads TGTGCCAGCATCAAAGTCCCCCCGAACACTGAAGCTTTCTTT. It translates to CASIKVPPNTEAFF.

This clonotype was observed many times. This chain links TRBV29-1 with TRBJ1-1; 8 bases fit TRBD1. Germline loops: CDR1 SQVTM, CDR2 ANQGSEA. J lost 1 base, V lost 5 bases, and 3 bases had no gene match. CDR3 length: 13 residues. The CDR3 sequence: CSVRQGPNTEAFF. In nucleotides, the CDR3 is TGCAGCGTTAGACAGGGGCCGAACACTGAAGCTTTCTTT.

Comments on this clonotype: This may come from a read error, since a much larger clone is one base off. The chain is built from TRBV12-3 or TRBV12-4 and TRBJ2-1; 11 nucleotides line up with TRBD2. V shed 4 bases and J 5 bases; nucleotides not matched to a gene: 7. This CDR3 is built from 16 residues. In nucleotides, the CDR3 is TGTGCCAGCAGTTCGCCGGGACTAGCGGAACACAATGAGCAGTTCTTC. Translated: CASSSPGLAEHNEQFF.

The table lists this clonotype with many counts. The V and J genes are TRBV7-8 and TRBJ2-1; D may be TRBD2 (6 bases). Germline CDR1 reads SGHVS; CDR2 reads FQNEAQ. Trimming shortened V by 5 bases and J by 2 bases, and 16 bases separated the two germline ends. There are 16 residues in the CDR3. Written as DNA, the CDR3 is TGTGCCAGCAGCCTAGATAGCGGAAATCCCTACAATGAGCAGTTCTTC. As protein: CASSLDSGNPYNEQFF. Drawing the rest from reference TRBV7-8 and TRBJ2-1, the complete variable domain is GAGVSQSPRYKVAKRGQDVALRCDPISGHVSLFWYQQALGQGPEFLTYFQNEAQLDKSGLPSDRFFAERPEGSVSTLKIQRTQQEDSAVYLCASSLDSGNPYNEQFFGPGTRLTVL.

A note on this clonotype: Since a much larger clone is just one base distant, this may be a read error. The V and J genes are TRBV9 and TRBJ1-2; the D gene is possibly TRBD1 (6 bases). This CDR3 is 13 amino acids long. Germline CDR1 reads SGDLS; CDR2 reads YYNGEE. V lost 6 bases to trimming and J lost 7 bases, with 16 bases between them. CDR3 nucleotides: TGTGCCAGCAACGTTTCGGGGGGCGGTGGCTACACCTTC. This gives the protein CASNVSGGGGYTF.